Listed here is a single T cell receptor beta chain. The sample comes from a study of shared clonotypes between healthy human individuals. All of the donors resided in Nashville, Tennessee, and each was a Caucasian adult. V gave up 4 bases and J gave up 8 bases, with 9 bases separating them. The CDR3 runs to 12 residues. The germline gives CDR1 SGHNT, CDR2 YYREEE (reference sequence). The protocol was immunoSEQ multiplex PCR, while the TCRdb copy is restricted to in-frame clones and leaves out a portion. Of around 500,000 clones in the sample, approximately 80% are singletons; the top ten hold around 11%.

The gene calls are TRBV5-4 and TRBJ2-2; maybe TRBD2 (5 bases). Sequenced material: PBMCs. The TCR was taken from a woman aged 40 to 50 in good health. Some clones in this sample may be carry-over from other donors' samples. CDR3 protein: CASSLDSGELFF. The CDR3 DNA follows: TGTGCCAGCAGCCTGGACTCTGGGGAGCTGTTTTTT.